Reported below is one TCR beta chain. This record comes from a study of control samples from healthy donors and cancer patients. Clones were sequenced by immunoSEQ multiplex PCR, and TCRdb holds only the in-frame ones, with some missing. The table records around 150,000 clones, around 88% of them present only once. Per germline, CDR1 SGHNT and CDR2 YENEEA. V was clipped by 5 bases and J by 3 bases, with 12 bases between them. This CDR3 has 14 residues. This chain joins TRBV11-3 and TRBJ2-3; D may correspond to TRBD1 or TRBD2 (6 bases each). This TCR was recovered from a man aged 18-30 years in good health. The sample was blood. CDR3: CASSATGRTDTQYF. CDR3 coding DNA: TGTGCCAGCAGCGCCACAGGGAGGACAGATACGCAGTATTTT.